Below, 15 T cell receptor beta chains from the same sample are listed, as sequenced in a study of blood T cell repertoires in COVID-19. TCRdb's copy holds only in-frame clones and misses some; the assay was immunoSEQ multiplex PCR. The repertoire holds 66,000 or so clones, with about four fifths as singletons. Material for sequencing was peripheral blood. The receptors originated from a human donor in a cohort sampled during active COVID-19.

A single count supports this clone. J is TRBJ1-6 and V is TRBV9, with 11 bases lining up with TRBD1. With V trimmed by 0 bases and J by 9 bases, 5 bases remained unmatched. Germline V gene data show CDR1 as SGDLS and CDR2 as YYNGEE. This CDR3 comprises 16 residues. CDR3 amino acids: CASSVGTDRGLSPLHF. The CDR3 bases are TGTGCCAGCAGCGTAGGGACGGACAGGGGGCTTTCACCCCTCCACTTT. Variable domain in full (rest from reference TRBV9 and TRBJ1-6): DSGVTQTPKHLITATGQRVTLRCSPRSGDLSVYWYQQSLDQGLQFLIQYYNGEERAKGNILERFSAQQFPDLHSELNLSSLELGDSALYFCASSVGTDRGLSPLHFGNGTRLTVT.

This chain uses TRBV4-3 with TRBJ2-5; maybe TRBD1 (6 bases). The CDR3 covers 15 residues. Between the trimmed V and J ends, which lost 4 bases and 4 bases, there was a span of 16 bases. Germline loops: CDR1 LGHNA, CDR2 YSLEER. The CDR3 bases are TGCGCCAGCAGCCTAAACCCAACAGGGTTAGAGACCCAGTACTTC. It encodes CASSLNPTGLETQYF.

The chain joins TRBV4-1 to TRBJ2-1; D ambiguous. In germline, CDR1 is MGHRA, CDR2 YSYEKL. V was pared by 4 bases and J by 10 bases, with 17 bases between. This CDR3 has 14 amino acids. The CDR3 DNA reads TGCGCCAGCAGCCTTTTACCTAATTCAGCGGAGCAGTTCTTC. As protein: CASSLLPNSAEQFF.

This clone showed up just once. The DNA is left out, because the CDR3 cannot be placed on it with certainty; the CDR3 is given as TCRdb lists it. The chain employs TRBV19 and TRBJ2-2; whether TRBD2, the table's D call, matches the DNA was not checked. The CDR3 has 14 residues if both end residues are counted. Germline CDR1 is LNHDA and CDR2 is SQIVND (reference sequence). The CDR3 loop is CASTSGMNTGELFF.

V usage is TRBV28 and J usage is TRBJ2-1, with TRBD1 as a possible D gene (5 bases). Deletions cut 6 bases from V and 7 bases from J, with 16 bases between. Per germline, CDR1 MDHEN and CDR2 SYDVKM. The CDR3 is 14 amino acids. CDR3 amino acids: CASSLYQGRNEQFF. The CDR3 nucleotides are TGTGCCAGCAGCCTATACCAGGGTCGGAATGAGCAGTTCTTC.

A single count supports this clone. At one boundary the junction diverges from the germline segment, which might be a read error. The chain joins TRBV24-1 to TRBJ2-7; 9 bases are a match to TRBD1. This CDR3 spans 14 amino acids. The germline V gene encodes CDR1 KGHDR and CDR2 SFDVKD. The CDR3 here is CATSEGTGSFEQYF. The CDR3 bases are TGTGCCACCAGCGAGGGGACAGGGTCCTTCGAGCAGTACTTC.

This clone was counted once. The chain uses TRBV10-3 and TRBJ2-2, with TRBD2 identical over 12 bases. V shed 8 bases, J shed 5 bases, and the junction held 12 bases outside the gene matches. CDR3 length: 17 residues. From germline, CDR1 is ENHRY and CDR2 SYGVKD. CDR3 in amino acids: CAIGRLAGGPSTGELFF. CDR3 sequence (DNA): TGTGCCATCGGAAGGCTAGCGGGAGGGCCGAGTACCGGGGAGCTGTTTTTT.

The CDR3 DNA reads TGTGCCAGCAGCTTCGGACTAGCGGGGGGTTCGAACACCGGGGAGCTGTTTTTT. It yields the protein CASSFGLAGGSNTGELFF. The rearrangement uses TRBV11-2 and TRBJ2-2; TRBD2 matches at 14 bases. The CDR3 spans 18 residues. J lost 0 bases, V lost 3 bases, and 3 bases had no gene match. Germline CDR1 and CDR2: SGHAT and FQNNGV.

The rearrangement uses TRBV4-3 and TRBJ2-6, with a tentative D call TRBD1 (7 bases). V lost 0 bases and J lost 0, with 21 bases in between. Germline V gives CDR1 LGHNA, CDR2 YSLEER. This CDR3 contains 21 residues. CDR3 sequence reads: CASSQDPLLEGAFSGANVLTF. CDR3 in DNA: TGCGCCAGCAGCCAAGATCCTCTGTTGGAGGGGGCTTTCTCTGGGGCCAACGTCCTGACTTTC.

The rearrangement uses TRBV19 and TRBJ1-5; weak D call: TRBD1 (6 bases). Per germline, CDR1 LNHDA and CDR2 SQIVND (reference sequence). The CDR3 sequence is 14 residues long. Trimming pared 8 bases from V and 3 bases from J, leaving 14 bases between. As DNA, the CDR3 is TGTGCCAGTCTAGAGACAGGCTACAATCAGCCCCAGCATTTT. Its translation: CASLETGYNQPQHF.

This chain uses TRBV5-1 with TRBJ2-3, with D tentatively TRBD2 (6 bases). The CDR3 runs to 15 residues. The germline V gene has CDR1 SGHRS and CDR2 YFSETQ. Trimming pared 6 bases from V and 1 base from J, leaving 15 bases between. The CDR3 protein is CASTLALSGTDTQYF. The CDR3 nucleotides read TGCGCCAGCACGCTAGCGTTAAGCGGCACAGATACGCAGTATTTT. Looking up the rest from reference TRBV5-1 and TRBJ2-3 gives the full variable domain: KAGVTQTPRYLIKTRGQQVTLSCSPISGHRSVSWYQQTPGQGLQFLFEYFSETQRNKGNFPGRFSGRQFSNSRSEMNVSTLELGDSALYLCASTLALSGTDTQYFGPGTRLTVL.

This clone was counted a few times. The V and J genes are TRBV5-1 and TRBJ2-7; TRBD2 matches 7 bases. V was clipped by 4 bases and J by 3 bases; unmatched bases: 10. The germline V gene encodes CDR1 SGHRS and CDR2 YFSETQ. This CDR3 is 15 amino acids long. Here the CDR3 DNA reads TGCGCCAGCAGCCTCCAGACTGGCGGGAGCTACGAGCAGTACTTC. This encodes CASSLQTGGSYEQYF.

The chain couples TRBV10-1 to TRBJ1-3; D unresolved. V lost 7 bases and J lost 1, with 14 bases in between. Germline values: CDR1 WNHNN, CDR2 SYGVQD (reference sequence). The CDR3 runs to 15 residues. CDR3 sequence (DNA): TGCGCCAGCAACCAACAAGGGAGGTCTGGAAACACCATATATTTT. Its protein product is CASNQQGRSGNTIYF.

The chain links TRBV30 to TRBJ2-3; 11 bases map to TRBD2. Per germline, CDR1 GTSNPN and CDR2 SVGIG (reference sequence). Trimming removed 3 bases from V and 3 bases from J; junction bases left unmatched: 2. The CDR3 extends over 14 amino acids. CDR3 DNA: TGTGCCTGGAGCCGGACTAGCGGGACAGATACGCAGTATTTT. Encoded protein: CAWSRTSGTDTQYF.

The chain employs TRBV19 and TRBJ1-6; TRBD1 might be the D (6 bases). V was shortened by 4 bases and J by 10 bases, with 14 bases between the two germline ends. The CDR3 contains 14 residues. Germline-derived CDR1 and CDR2 are LNHDA and SQIVND (reference sequence). In DNA form, the CDR3 reads TGTGCCAGTAGTACTACAGGGAGCCGCTCACCCCTCCACTTT. It yields the protein CASSTTGSRSPLHF.